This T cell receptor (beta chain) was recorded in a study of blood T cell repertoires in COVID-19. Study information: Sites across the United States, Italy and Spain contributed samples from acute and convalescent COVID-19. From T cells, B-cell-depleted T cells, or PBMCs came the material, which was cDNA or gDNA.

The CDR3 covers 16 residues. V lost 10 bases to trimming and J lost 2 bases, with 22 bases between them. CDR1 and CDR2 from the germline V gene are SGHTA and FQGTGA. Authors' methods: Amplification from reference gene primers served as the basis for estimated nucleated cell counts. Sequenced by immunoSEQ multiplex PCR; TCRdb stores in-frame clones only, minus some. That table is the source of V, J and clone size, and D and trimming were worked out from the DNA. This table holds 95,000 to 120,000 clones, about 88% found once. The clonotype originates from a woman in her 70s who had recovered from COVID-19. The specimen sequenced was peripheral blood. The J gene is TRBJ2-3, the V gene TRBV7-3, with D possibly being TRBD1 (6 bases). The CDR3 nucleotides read TGTGCCAACTCCGTACCGGGACACTTATCCACAGATACGCAGTATTTT. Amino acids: CANSVPGHLSTDTQYF.